The present T cell receptor (beta chain) was sequenced within a study of T cells in Graves' hyperthyroidism and ophthalmopathy. Study background: Peripheral blood was drawn at first diagnosis, prior to all treatment. Notes on the study in general: Clonotypes that were expanded in thyroid above 0.001 mostly appeared in blood too.

In the case of this clonotype: Its antigen is currently unknown.

Exclusion of patients followed from uncontrolled infection, other autoimmune disease, pregnancy or lactation. The germline gives CDR1 SGHTA, CDR2 FQGTGA. The CDR3 runs to 15 residues. V was pared by 2 bases and J by 3 bases, with 13 bases between. Amplified TCR beta CDR3 regions derived from RNA transcripts. HTBI primers were used for first-round RT-PCR of the TCR CDR3. TCRdb re-analysed the multiplex PCR reads in MiXCR, keeping a single row per CDR3 protein. The repertoire includes roughly 800,000 distinct CDR3 sequences, 35% to 40% of them detected once, and 7.5% to 9.5% sits in the top ten. V is TRBV7-3 and J is TRBJ2-5, with a possible D match to TRBD1 (6 bases). The origin of this receptor is a young man with Graves' hyperthyroidism. Sequencing was done on a sample of blood. In nucleotides, the CDR3 is TGTGCCAGCAGCTTACAGGGGAACACTGAAGAGACCCAGTACTTC. It yields the protein CASSLQGNTEETQYF.